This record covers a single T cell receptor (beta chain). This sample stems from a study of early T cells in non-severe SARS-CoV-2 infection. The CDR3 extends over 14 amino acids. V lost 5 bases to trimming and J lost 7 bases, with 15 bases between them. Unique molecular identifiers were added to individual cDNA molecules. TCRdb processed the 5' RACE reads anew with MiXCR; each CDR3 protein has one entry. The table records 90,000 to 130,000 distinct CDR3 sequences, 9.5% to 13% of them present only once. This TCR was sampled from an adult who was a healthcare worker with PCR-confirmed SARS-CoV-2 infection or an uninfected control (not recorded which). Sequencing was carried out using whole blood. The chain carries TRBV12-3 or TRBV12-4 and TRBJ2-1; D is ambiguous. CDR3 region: CASSPNSFGNEQFF. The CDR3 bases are TGTGCCAGCAGTCCCAACAGCTTTGGAAATGAGCAGTTCTTC.